This TCR beta chain was identified in a study of graft-versus-host responses after intestinal transplantation. Study-wide background: All recipients were transplanted with multivisceral, liver-intestinal, or isolated intestinal grafts. Recipients across the board were started on anti-thymocyte globulin induction, then kept on tacrolimus and steroids for two to three years. Study outcomes and limitations: Allograft clonal ratios (graft-versus-host to host-versus-graft) were high in patients who had graft-donor T cell macrochimerism. Detected in recipient marrow were GvH clones, some of which were first observed in ileum or blood.

To note about this clone: No antigen is known for it.

The table came from immunoSEQ multiplex PCR; TCRdb's copy has only in-frame clones and leaves some out. This table has some 7,600 clones, about 90% appearing once. Germline assignment: CDR1 SEHNR and CDR2 FQNEAQ (reference sequence). The V and J ends lost 4 bases and 3 bases, in that order; junction bases with no gene match: 13. The CDR3 is 17 amino acids. Sequences were derived from PBMCs, sampled about 31 days after intestinal transplant. The chain uses TRBV7-9 and TRBJ2-7; the match to TRBD2 covers 9 bases. The receptor's source is a human patient who received an intestinal transplant, so some T cells may come from the graft donor. CDR3 loop: CASSSINLAGLNYEQYF. The CDR3 DNA follows: TGTGCCAGCAGCTCCATTAATCTAGCGGGGCTAAACTACGAGCAGTACTTC.